The 14 T cell receptor beta chains below come from one sample, sequenced in a study of T cells after yellow fever vaccination. One entry per CDR3 protein, called by TCRdb with MiXCR from the 5' RACE reads. This table holds around 67,000 distinct CDR3 sequences, around 6.9% found once. Specimen: CD8+ T cells sorted from PBMCs, collected about 5 days after the first yellow fever vaccination. These receptors all stem from a man aged 18 to 30 who received the YFV17D yellow fever vaccine.

The chain uses TRBV7-9 and TRBJ2-5; 8 nucleotides agree with TRBD1. CDR1 and CDR2 from the germline V gene are SEHNR and FQNEAQ (reference sequence). The J segment lost 1 base and the V segment lost 1 base, leaving 2 bases of the junction unmatched. This CDR3 has 15 amino acids. CDR3 sequence (DNA): TGTGCCAGCAGCTTAGTCAGGGGGCTCCAAGAGACCCAGTACTTC. Protein sequence: CASSLVRGLQETQYF.

Many counts were recorded for this clonotype. The rearrangement links TRBV6-5 to TRBJ2-1, with 9 bases that match TRBD2. The length of the CDR3 is 15 residues. Germline lookup yields CDR1 MNHEY and CDR2 SVGAGI. J gave up 2 bases and V 2 bases, and 1 base lay outside the gene matches. CDR3 sequence: CASSYGGGAYNEQFF. The CDR3 region has the DNA TGTGCCAGCAGTTACGGCGGGGGGGCCTACAATGAGCAGTTCTTC.

V is TRBV6-1 and J is TRBJ2-1; TRBD1 aligns across 7 bases. This CDR3 is 15 amino acids long. After removal of 8 bases from V and 0 bases from J, the junction contained 7 bases not matched to a gene. Germline-derived CDR1 and CDR2 are MNHNS and SASEGT. The CDR3, as DNA: TGTGCCAGCTCACTGGGACAGAGCTCCTACAATGAGCAGTTCTTC. It yields the protein CASSLGQSSYNEQFF.

This clonotype came up a few times. CDR3 nucleotide sequence: TGTGCCACCAGCAGATTTACAGCTAACACCGGGGAGCTGTTTTTT. Protein: CATSRFTANTGELFF. This chain connects TRBV15 to TRBJ2-2; D gene ambiguous. Deletions cut 2 bases from V and 2 bases from J, with 9 bases between. The germline V gene encodes CDR1 LNHNV and CDR2 YYDKDF (reference sequence). This CDR3 is built from 15 residues.

The rearrangement joins TRBV11-2 to TRBJ2-2; D gene unclear. The CDR3 has 15 residues. Looked up from germline, CDR1 is SGHAT and CDR2 is FQNNGV. V lost 3 bases, J lost 4 bases, and 12 bases lay in between. DNA of the CDR3: TGTGCCAGCAGCTTCGGCGTAGCAGGCACCGGGGAGCTGTTTTTT. Amino acids: CASSFGVAGTGELFF.

This chain links TRBV5-4 with TRBJ1-2; 8 bases fit TRBD1. The CDR3 consists of 13 residues. The germline V gene has CDR1 SGHNT and CDR2 YYREEE (reference sequence). Trimming removed 5 bases from V and 3 bases from J; junction bases left unmatched: 3. The chain's CDR3 is CASRQGGDYGYTF. The CDR3, as DNA: TGTGCCAGCAGACAGGGGGGAGACTATGGCTACACCTTC.

In this sample, this clonotype turned up many times. The CDR3 reads CASSATYGEQAFF. The CDR3, as DNA: TGTGCCAGCAGTGCTACCTATGGAGAACAAGCTTTCTTT. The rearrangement uses TRBV9 and TRBJ1-1, with D uncertain. The CDR3 runs 13 residues. Looked up from germline, CDR1 is SGDLS and CDR2 is YYNGEE. Trimming stripped 5 bases from V and 9 bases from J, with 17 bases between.

This clonotype was observed a handful of times. J is TRBJ1-4 and V is TRBV5-1; no definite D call. Trimming stripped 0 bases from V and 5 bases from J, with 11 bases between. The germline gives CDR1 SGHRS, CDR2 YFSETQ. The CDR3 has 15 amino acids. The chain's CDR3 is CASSLGVASNEKLFF. CDR3 bases: TGCGCCAGCAGCTTGGGGGTTGCCTCAAATGAAAAACTGTTTTTT.

J is TRBJ2-1 and V is TRBV7-9, with 10 bases matching TRBD1. V was pared by 5 bases and J by 10 bases, with 5 bases of the junction left unmatched. This CDR3 has 13 residues. Per germline, CDR1 SEHNR and CDR2 FQNEAQ (reference sequence). As DNA, the CDR3 is TGTGCCAGCAGCAGGACAGGGGGGATGGAGCAGTTCTTC. It translates to CASSRTGGMEQFF.

This clonotype turned up a few times. The genes are TRBV4-2 and TRBJ2-3, with D perhaps TRBD2 (5 bases). Germline V lookup: CDR1 LGHNA, CDR2 YNFKEQ. The CDR3 totals 15 residues. With 0 bases removed from V and 4 bases from J, the gap between germline ends came to 11 bases. The CDR3 protein is CASSQDPGLPDTQYF. For the CDR3, the DNA is TGTGCCAGCAGCCAAGATCCCGGACTGCCAGATACGCAGTATTTT.

This clonotype appeared a few times. The V and J genes are TRBV4-1 and TRBJ1-2; no clear D. This CDR3 is built from 13 residues. Per germline, CDR1 MGHRA and CDR2 YSYEKL. The V end was cut by 1 base, the J end by 8 bases, with 11 bases between. DNA for the CDR3: TGCGCCAGCAGCCAAGGGGGAGCGGGCGGCTACACCTTC. This gives the protein CASSQGGAGGYTF.

This clonotype was picked up many times. This chain connects TRBV20-1 to TRBJ2-7; the D is unclear. V was clipped by 5 bases and J by 3 bases, with 8 bases between them. CDR3 length: 11 residues. Germline assignment: CDR1 DFQATT and CDR2 SNEGSKA (reference sequence). CDR3 in amino acids: CSAGVSYEQYV. For the CDR3, the DNA is TGCAGTGCTGGAGTAAGCTACGAGCAGTACGTC.

This clonotype was seen many times. The chain joins TRBV6-1 to TRBJ2-2, with 15 bases identical to TRBD2. The J segment lost 2 bases and the V segment lost 8 bases, leaving 6 bases of the junction unmatched. This CDR3 spans 17 amino acids. The germline V gene encodes CDR1 MNHNS and CDR2 SASEGT. The CDR3 spells CASAGTSGGRNTGELFF. The CDR3 DNA reads as TGTGCCAGCGCCGGGACTAGCGGGGGGCGAAACACCGGGGAGCTGTTTTTT.

This clonotype was picked up a small number of times. As DNA, the CDR3 is TGTGCCAGCGGGATCACCTACGAGCAGTACTTC. Amino acids: CASGITYEQYF. The rearrangement links TRBV7-9 to TRBJ2-7; D is unresolved. This CDR3 is 11 amino acids long. Trimming shortened V by 8 bases and J by 2 bases, and 7 bases separated the two germline ends. Per the germline V gene, CDR1 is SEHNR and CDR2 is FQNEAQ (reference sequence). The entire variable domain, with the rest obtained from reference TRBV7-9 and TRBJ2-7, is as follows: DTGVSQNPRHKITKRGQNVTFRCDPISEHNRLYWYRQTLGQGPEFLTYFQNEAQLEKSRLLSDRFSAERPKGSFSTLEIQRTEQGDSAMYLCASGITYEQYFGPGTRLTVT.